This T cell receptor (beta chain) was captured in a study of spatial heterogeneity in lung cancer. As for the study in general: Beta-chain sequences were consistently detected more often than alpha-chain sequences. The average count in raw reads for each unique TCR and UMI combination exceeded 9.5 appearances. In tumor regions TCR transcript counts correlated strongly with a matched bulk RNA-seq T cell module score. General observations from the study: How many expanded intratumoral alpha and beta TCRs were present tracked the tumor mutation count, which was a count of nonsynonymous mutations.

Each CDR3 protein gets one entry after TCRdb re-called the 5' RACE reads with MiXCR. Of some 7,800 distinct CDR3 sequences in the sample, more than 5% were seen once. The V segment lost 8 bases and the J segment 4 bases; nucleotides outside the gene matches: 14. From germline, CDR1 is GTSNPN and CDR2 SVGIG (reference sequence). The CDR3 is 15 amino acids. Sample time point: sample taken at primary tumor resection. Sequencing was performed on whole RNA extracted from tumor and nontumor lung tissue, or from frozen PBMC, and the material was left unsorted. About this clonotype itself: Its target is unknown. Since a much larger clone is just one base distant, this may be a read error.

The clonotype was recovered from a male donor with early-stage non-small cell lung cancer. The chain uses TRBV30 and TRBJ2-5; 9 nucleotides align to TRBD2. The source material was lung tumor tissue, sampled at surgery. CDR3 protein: CARDPGRGGGETQYF. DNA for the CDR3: TGTGCCAGGGACCCAGGGCGCGGGGGGGGAGAGACCCAGTACTTC.